A selection of T cell receptor beta chains follows, all from one sample in a study of early T cells in non-severe SARS-CoV-2 infection. TCRdb itself ran the 5' RACE reads through MiXCR, one entry per CDR3 protein. Found here are about 83,000 distinct CDR3 sequences, 10% of them singletons; the top ten hold 8% to 10%. Specimen: whole blood, collected at baseline. The receptors stem from an adult who was a healthcare worker with PCR-confirmed SARS-CoV-2 infection or an uninfected control (not recorded which). Both conserved end residues are part of each CDR3. A D gene is named only where the DNA matches it firmly. The size field is filled for only some rows; it gives once, few, many or a size class.

TRBV10-2	TRBJ1-1	NA	many	TGCGCCAGCTATAGGGGTAGGGCTTTCTTT	CASYRGRAFF
TRBV12-3/TRBV12-4	TRBJ1-5	NA	many	TGTGCCAGCAGTTTAAACCATCAGCCCCAGCATTTT	CASSLNHQPQHF
TRBV5-4	TRBJ1-2	NA	NA	TGTGCCAGCAGCGCCCGAGCTACAGCTAACTATGGCTACACCTTC	CASSARATANYGYTF
TRBV20-1	TRBJ2-1	NA	few	TGCAGTGCTAGAGATGAAAGAACTAGTTACAATGAGCAGTTCTTC	CSARDERTSYNEQFF
TRBV5-5	TRBJ1-5	NA	few	TGTGCCAGCAGCCCAGGCGGGGTCAGCAATCAGCCCCAGCATTTT	CASSPGGVSNQPQHF
TRBV4-1	TRBJ2-3	TRBD2	few	TGCGCCAGCAGCCAAGAGGGGTTTCTAAAGAAGCGGGAGCCCACGGTGGATACGCAGTATTTT	CASSQEGFLKKREPTVDTQYF
TRBV28	TRBJ2-7	TRBD2	NA	TGTGCCAGCAGTTTATTAGGCGGGAGGGCAACCTACGAGCAGTACTTC	CASSLLGGRATYEQYF
TRBV7-9	TRBJ2-1	TRBD2	NA	TGTGCCAGCAGCGGCCCCCTTTGGGCGGGGGTTGCCAATGAGCAGTTCTTC	CASSGPLWAGVANEQFF
TRBV18	TRBJ2-3	NA	few	TGTGCCAGCTCACCCAACCCCCAACCGGCAGATACGCAGTATTTT	CASSPNPQPADTQYF
TRBV10-3	TRBJ2-1	TRBD2	few	TGTGCCATCAGTGAAAAAGCGGGAGTGGAGAATGAGCAGTTCTTC	CAISEKAGVENEQFF
TRBV2	TRBJ2-1	NA	few	TGTGCCAGCGATAACAATGAGCAGTTCTTC	CASDNNEQFF
TRBV7-9	TRBJ2-1	NA	NA	TGTGCCAGCAGCCCCCGTGTCGGTGAGCAGTTCTTC	CASSPRVGEQFF
TRBV7-6	TRBJ2-1	TRBD2	few	TGTGCCAGCAGCTTAGCTAGCGGGGGCTCCTACAATGAGCAGTTCTTC	CASSLASGGSYNEQFF
TRBV24-1	TRBJ2-1	NA	few	TGTGCCACCAGTGATCGGGCAAACAATGAGCAGTTCTTC	CATSDRANNEQFF
TRBV13	TRBJ1-1	NA	many	TGTGCCAGCAGCTTAGGATACAGGGAGAGGACTGAAGCTTTCTTT	CASSLGYRERTEAFF
TRBV7-9	TRBJ2-4	TRBD2	NA	TGTGCCAGCAGACAAGCGGGAGGACTCAAAAACATTCAGTACTTC	CASRQAGGLKNIQYF
TRBV6-5	TRBJ2-1	NA	many	TGTGCCAGCAGTTACTCGAGGGTGTCCGATGAGCAGTTCTTC	CASSYSRVSDEQFF
TRBV10-1	TRBJ1-1	NA	few	TGCGCCAGCAGTGAGGCCATGAACACTGAAGCTTTCTTT	CASSEAMNTEAFF
TRBV5-1	TRBJ1-1	TRBD1	few	TGCGCCAGCAGCTTAGCCGGACAGGTTGAAGCTTTCTTT	CASSLAGQVEAFF
TRBV5-1	TRBJ2-3	NA	few	TGCGCCAGCGCTCAAGCAGTAGGCACAGATACGCAGTATTTT	CASAQAVGTDTQYF
TRBV3-1	TRBJ1-3	NA	NA	TGTGCCAGCAGCGACCACAGTAGGGCACTCTCTGGAAACACCATATATTTT	CASSDHSRALSGNTIYF
TRBV4-2	TRBJ2-3	NA	NA	TGTGCCAGCAGCCAACTCGAGGGCACAGATACGCAGTATTTT	CASSQLEGTDTQYF
TRBV13	TRBJ1-5	NA	many	TGTGCCTGCTCAGAGAGCCCCAATCAGCCCCAGCATTTT	CACSESPNQPQHF
TRBV20-1	TRBJ2-1	TRBD2	few	TGCAGTGCAACTAGCGGGAGGGTGGATGAGCAGTTCTTC	CSATSGRVDEQFF
TRBV20-1	TRBJ2-3	TRBD2	few	TGCAGTGCTACGGAGGGAGGGCCATCAGATACGCAGTATTTT	CSATEGGPSDTQYF
TRBV19	TRBJ1-5	NA	many	TGTGCCAGTAGTATGCCGGGGGGCAGGGTTCAGCCCCAGCATTTT	CASSMPGGRVQPQHF
TRBV20-1	TRBJ2-1	TRBD2	many	TGCAGTGCTAGTACCCTAGCGGGAGAGTTTGATGAGCAGTTCTTC	CSASTLAGEFDEQFF
TRBV12-3/TRBV12-4	TRBJ1-2	NA	many	TGTGCCAGCAGGAACCAGGACGGACCCTATGGCTACACCTTC	CASRNQDGPYGYTF
TRBV6-1	TRBJ2-7	NA	NA	TGTGCCAGCAGTGAAGGTTCAGCTCCCTACGAGCAGTACTTC	CASSEGSAPYEQYF
TRBV19	TRBJ1-5	TRBD1	many	TGTGCCACCCAGGGGGTGTGGAGGGGAAATCAGCCCCAGCATTTT	CATQGVWRGNQPQHF
TRBV14	TRBJ2-2	TRBD2	few	TGTGCCAGCAGCCAAACCGGGACTAGCGGGAGGAACACCGGGGAGCTGTTTTTT	CASSQTGTSGRNTGELFF
TRBV20-1	TRBJ2-4	NA	few	TGCAGTGCCGAGTCTCCGGGAGACATTCAGTACTTC	CSAESPGDIQYF
TRBV15	TRBJ2-7	TRBD1	NA	TGTGCCACCAGCAGAGATAGGGGACAGTCCTACGAGCAGTACTTC	CATSRDRGQSYEQYF
TRBV5-1	TRBJ2-7	NA	few	TGCGCCAGCAGCTTGACGGGAACAGCCTACGAGCAGTACTTC	CASSLTGTAYEQYF
TRBV18	TRBJ2-3	NA	many	TGTGCCAGCTCCGCCCAGACGCAGGGTAGCACAGATACGCAGTATTTT	CASSAQTQGSTDTQYF